At least ten counts were recorded for the clone carrying this T cell receptor (beta chain). Its target is not known. With iRepertoire HTBI primers and Arm-PCR of CDR3 regions, TCR beta libraries were built. TCRdb re-analysed the multiplex PCR reads in MiXCR, keeping a single row per CDR3 protein. The data contain around 400,000 distinct CDR3 sequences, roughly 20% of them seen just once; the ten biggest clones take up approximately 27%. This record belongs to a study of regulatory T cells in long-lasting Graves disease. Study-wide results and caveats: Segments TRBV28, TRBJ1-2 and TRBJ2-5 showed preferential usage in persistent disease.

Sample time point: persistent/refractory GD, antithyroid drugs over 5 years with positive TRAb. The TCR library used RNA extracted from PBMCs. The V end was cut by 2 bases, the J end by 7 bases, with 17 bases between. Germline-derived CDR1 and CDR2 are MDHEN and SYDVKM. The CDR3 has 15 amino acids. The source is a woman aged 40 to 50 with Graves disease. This sequence joins TRBV28 and TRBJ2-5; tentative D call: TRBD1 (5 bases). This sample comprised peripheral blood mononuclear cells (PBMCs), obtained when the disease was refractory, from a patient treated with antithyroid drugs. In DNA, the CDR3 is TGTGCCAGCAGTTTAAAGCCAGGGCGCGTCGGGACCCAGTACTTC. Its translation is CASSLKPGRVGTQYF.